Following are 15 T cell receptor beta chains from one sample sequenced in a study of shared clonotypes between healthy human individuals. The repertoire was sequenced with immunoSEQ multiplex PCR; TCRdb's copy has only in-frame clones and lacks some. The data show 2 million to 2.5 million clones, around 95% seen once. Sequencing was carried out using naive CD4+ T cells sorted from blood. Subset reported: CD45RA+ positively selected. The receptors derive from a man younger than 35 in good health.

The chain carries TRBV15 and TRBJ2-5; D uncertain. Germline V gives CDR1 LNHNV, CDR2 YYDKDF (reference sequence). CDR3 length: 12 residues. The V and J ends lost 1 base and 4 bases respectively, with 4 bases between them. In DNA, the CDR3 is TGTGCCACCAGCAGAGGCTTAGAGACCCAGTACTTC. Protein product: CATSRGLETQYF.

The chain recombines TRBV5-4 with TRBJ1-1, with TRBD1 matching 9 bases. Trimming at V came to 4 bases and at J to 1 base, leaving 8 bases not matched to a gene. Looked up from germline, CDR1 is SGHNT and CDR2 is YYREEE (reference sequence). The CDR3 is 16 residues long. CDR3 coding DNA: TGTGCCAGCAGCGAATACAGGGGGCAAGGGAACACTGAAGCTTTCTTT. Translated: CASSEYRGQGNTEAFF.

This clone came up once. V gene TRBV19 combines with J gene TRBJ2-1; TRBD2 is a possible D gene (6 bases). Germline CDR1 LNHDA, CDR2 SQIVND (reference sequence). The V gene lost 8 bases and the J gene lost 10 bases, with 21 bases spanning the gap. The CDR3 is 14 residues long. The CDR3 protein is CASQHGTQKREQFF. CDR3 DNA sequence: TGTGCCAGTCAACACGGGACTCAGAAGAGGGAGCAGTTCTTC.

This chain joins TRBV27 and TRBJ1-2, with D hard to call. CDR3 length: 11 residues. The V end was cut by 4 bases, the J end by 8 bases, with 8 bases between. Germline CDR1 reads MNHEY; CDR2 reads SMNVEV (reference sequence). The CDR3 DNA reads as TGTGCCAGCAGTTCGGGCGGGGGCTACACCTTC. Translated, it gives CASSSGGGYTF.

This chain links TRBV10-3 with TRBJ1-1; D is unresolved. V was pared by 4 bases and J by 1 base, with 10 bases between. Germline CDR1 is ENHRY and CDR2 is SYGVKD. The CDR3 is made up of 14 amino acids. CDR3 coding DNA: TGTGCCATCAGTGCGGGTCTTGAGAACACTGAAGCTTTCTTT. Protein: CAISAGLENTEAFF.

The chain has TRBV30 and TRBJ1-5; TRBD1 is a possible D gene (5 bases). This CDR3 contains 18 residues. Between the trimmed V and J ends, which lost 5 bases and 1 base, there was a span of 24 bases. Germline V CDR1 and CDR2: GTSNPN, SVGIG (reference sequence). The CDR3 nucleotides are TGTGCCTGGGGGCCGGCAGGGAGGGGAGTGAAGAGCAATCAGCCCCAGCATTTT. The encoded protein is CAWGPAGRGVKSNQPQHF.

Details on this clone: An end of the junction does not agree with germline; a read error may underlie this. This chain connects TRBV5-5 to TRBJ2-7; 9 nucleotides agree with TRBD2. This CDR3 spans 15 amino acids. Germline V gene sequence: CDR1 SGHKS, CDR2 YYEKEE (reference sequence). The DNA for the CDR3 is TGTGCCAGAAGCTTGGTCCGCGGGAGGGACTACGAGCAGTACTTC. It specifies CARSLVRGRDYEQYF.

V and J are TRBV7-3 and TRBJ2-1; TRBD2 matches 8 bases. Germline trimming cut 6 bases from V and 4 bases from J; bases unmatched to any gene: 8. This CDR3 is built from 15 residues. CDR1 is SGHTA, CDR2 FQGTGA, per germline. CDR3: CASRRGTSDYNEQFF. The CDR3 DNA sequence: TGTGCCAGCAGGCGTGGGACTAGTGATTACAATGAGCAGTTCTTC.

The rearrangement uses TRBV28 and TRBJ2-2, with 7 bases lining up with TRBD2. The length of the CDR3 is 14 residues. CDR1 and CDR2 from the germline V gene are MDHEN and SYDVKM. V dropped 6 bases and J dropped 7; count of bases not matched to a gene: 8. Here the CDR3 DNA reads TGTGCCAGCAGGTCCGGGGGGTCGGACGGGGAGCTGTTTTTT. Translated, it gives CASRSGGSDGELFF. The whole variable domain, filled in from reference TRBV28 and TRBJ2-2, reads DVKVTQSSRYLVKRTGEKVFLECVQDMDHENMFWYRQDPGLGLRLIYFSYDVKMKEKGDIPEGYSVSREKKERFSLILESASTNQTSMYLCASRSGGSDGELFFGEGSRLTVL.

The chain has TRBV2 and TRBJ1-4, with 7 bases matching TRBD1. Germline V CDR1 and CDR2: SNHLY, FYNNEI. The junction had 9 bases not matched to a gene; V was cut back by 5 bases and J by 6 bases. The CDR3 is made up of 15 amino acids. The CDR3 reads CASSLTRDSYEKLFF. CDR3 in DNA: TGTGCCAGCAGTTTAACCCGGGACAGTTATGAAAAACTGTTTTTT.

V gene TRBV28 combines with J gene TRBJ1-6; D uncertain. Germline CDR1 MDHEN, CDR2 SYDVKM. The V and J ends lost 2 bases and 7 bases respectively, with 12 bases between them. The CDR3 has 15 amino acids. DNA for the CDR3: TGTGCCAGCAGTTTAGGGTCGATCTACAATTCACCCCTCCACTTT. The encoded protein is CASSLGSIYNSPLHF. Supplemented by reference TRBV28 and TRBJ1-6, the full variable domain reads DVKVTQSSRYLVKRTGEKVFLECVQDMDHENMFWYRQDPGLGLRLIYFSYDVKMKEKGDIPEGYSVSREKKERFSLILESASTNQTSMYLCASSLGSIYNSPLHFGNGTRLTVT.

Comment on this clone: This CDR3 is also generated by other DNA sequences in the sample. The CDR3 bases are TGTGCCAGCAGCCCCTCCAATGAGCAGTTCTTC. Residues: CASSPSNEQFF. The chain links TRBV7-6 to TRBJ2-1; no clear D gene. CDR3 length: 11 amino acids. With 5 bases removed from V and 6 bases from J, the gap between germline ends came to 5 bases. Germline V CDR1 and CDR2: SGHVS, FNYEAQ.

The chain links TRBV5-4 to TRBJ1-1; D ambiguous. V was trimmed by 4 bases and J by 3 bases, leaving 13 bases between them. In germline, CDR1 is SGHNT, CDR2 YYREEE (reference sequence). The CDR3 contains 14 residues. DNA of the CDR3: TGTGCCAGCAGCCCTGGATCGGGAGACACTGAAGCTTTCTTT. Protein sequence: CASSPGSGDTEAFF.

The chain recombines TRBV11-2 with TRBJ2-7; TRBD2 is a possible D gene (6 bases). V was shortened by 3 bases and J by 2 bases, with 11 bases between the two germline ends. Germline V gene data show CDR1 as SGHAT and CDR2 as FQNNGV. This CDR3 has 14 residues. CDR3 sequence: CASSFSGQPYEQYF. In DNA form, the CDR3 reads TGTGCCAGCAGCTTTAGCGGACAACCCTACGAGCAGTACTTC. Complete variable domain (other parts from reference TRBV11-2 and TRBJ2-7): EAGVAQSPRYKIIEKRQSVAFWCNPISGHATLYWYQQILGQGPKLLIQFQNNGVVDDSQLPKDRFSAERLKGVDSTLKIQPAKLEDSAVYLCASSFSGQPYEQYFGPGTRLTVT.

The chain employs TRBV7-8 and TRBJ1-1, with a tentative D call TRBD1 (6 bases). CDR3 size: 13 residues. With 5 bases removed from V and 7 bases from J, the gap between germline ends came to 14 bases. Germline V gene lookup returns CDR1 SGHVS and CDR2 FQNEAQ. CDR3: CASSLRTALEAFF. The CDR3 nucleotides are TGTGCCAGCAGCCTGAGGACAGCTCTTGAAGCTTTCTTT.